This TCR beta chain was captured in a study of blood T cells in healthy people across ages. Only a few counts were recorded for this clonotype. Its specificity is not known. Study findings and constraints: There was a strong correlation between TCR beta diversity and naive T cell percentage.

Sample-barcoded 5' priming and a J-beta primer mix drove a second PCR of 7 to 11 cycles. Using its own MiXCR run on the 5' RACE reads, TCRdb lists one record per CDR3 protein. The sample has 1.5 million to 2 million distinct CDR3 sequences; over 25% are singletons. Sequenced sample: blood. The TCR originated in a woman aged 30 to 39 in good health.

CDR3 residues: CASSEQAYYGYTF. DNA of the CDR3: TGTGCCAGCAGTGAACAGGCGTACTATGGCTACACCTTC. The chain uses TRBV2 and TRBJ1-2; D is undetermined. V was pared by 2 bases and J by 3 bases, with 7 bases between. This CDR3 is built from 13 residues. Germline V gives CDR1 SNHLY, CDR2 FYNNEI.